Detailed here is one TCR beta chain. Its antigen is not identified. The sample comes from a study of blood T cells in healthy people across ages. Findings of the study overall: Higher diversity and more naive CD4+ cells were features of long-lived donors, compared to aged donors. CMV status of donors was not determined, possibly confounding expanded clonotype changes.

Primed by a sample-barcoded 5' primer and a J-beta primer mix, a second PCR proceeded for about 7 to 11 cycles. TCRdb processed the 5' RACE reads anew with MiXCR; each CDR3 protein has one entry. The data hold more than 750,000 distinct CDR3 sequences, with roughly 29% observed a single time. Looked up from germline, CDR1 is SGHRS and CDR2 is YFSETQ. The CDR3 runs 15 residues. V lost 2 bases, J lost 2 bases, and 3 bases stayed unmatched. The data were also submitted as part of a second study, on T cells of mothers and their children. As that report states: Second-round PCR products received sample barcodes and 2-4 random nucleotides from the M1S primer. Normalized overlap was always slightly, never significantly, higher in related than unrelated mother-child pairs.

The chain combines TRBV5-1 with TRBJ2-1; 8 bases map to TRBD2. Sequencing was performed on blood. The TCR comes from a middle-aged woman in good health. The CDR3 DNA reads TGCGCCAGCAGCTTTCGGGGGGGGCCCTACAATGAGCAGTTCTTC. It specifies CASSFRGGPYNEQFF.